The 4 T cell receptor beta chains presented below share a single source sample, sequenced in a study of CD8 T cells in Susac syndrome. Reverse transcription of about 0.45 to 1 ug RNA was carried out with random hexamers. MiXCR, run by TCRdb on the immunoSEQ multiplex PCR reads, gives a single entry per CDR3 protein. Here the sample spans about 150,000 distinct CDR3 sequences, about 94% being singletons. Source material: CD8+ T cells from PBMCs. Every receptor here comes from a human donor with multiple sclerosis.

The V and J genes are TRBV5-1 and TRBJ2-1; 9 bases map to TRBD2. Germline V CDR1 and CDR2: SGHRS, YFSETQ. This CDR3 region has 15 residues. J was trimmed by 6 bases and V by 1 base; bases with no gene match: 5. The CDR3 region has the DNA TGCGCCAGCAGCTTGTCTGGCGGGGGGGGCAATGAGCAGTTCTTC. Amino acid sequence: CASSLSGGGGNEQFF.

The CDR3 sequence is CASSSNRVGYTF. The CDR3 region has the DNA TGTGCCAGCAGCTCGAACAGGGTTGGCTACACCTTC. V and J are TRBV7-9 and TRBJ1-2; D is possibly TRBD1 (6 bases). The CDR3 extends over 12 amino acids. With 4 bases removed from V and 7 bases from J, the gap between germline ends came to 10 bases. The V gene's germline CDR1 is SEHNR and CDR2 FQNEAQ (reference sequence).

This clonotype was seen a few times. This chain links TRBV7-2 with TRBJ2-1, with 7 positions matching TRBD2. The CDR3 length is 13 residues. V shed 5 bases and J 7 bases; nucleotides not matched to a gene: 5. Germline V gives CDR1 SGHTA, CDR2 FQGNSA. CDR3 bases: TGTGCCAGCAGCCCGGGACTAAGGAATGAGCAGTTCTTC. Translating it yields CASSPGLRNEQFF.

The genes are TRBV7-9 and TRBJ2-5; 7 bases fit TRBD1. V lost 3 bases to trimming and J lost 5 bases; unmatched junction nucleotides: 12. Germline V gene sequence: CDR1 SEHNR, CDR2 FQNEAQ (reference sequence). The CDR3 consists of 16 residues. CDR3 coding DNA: TGTGCCAGCAGCTTTAGTTTTGAGGGGGCGAAGGAGACCCAGTACTTC. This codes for CASSFSFEGAKETQYF.